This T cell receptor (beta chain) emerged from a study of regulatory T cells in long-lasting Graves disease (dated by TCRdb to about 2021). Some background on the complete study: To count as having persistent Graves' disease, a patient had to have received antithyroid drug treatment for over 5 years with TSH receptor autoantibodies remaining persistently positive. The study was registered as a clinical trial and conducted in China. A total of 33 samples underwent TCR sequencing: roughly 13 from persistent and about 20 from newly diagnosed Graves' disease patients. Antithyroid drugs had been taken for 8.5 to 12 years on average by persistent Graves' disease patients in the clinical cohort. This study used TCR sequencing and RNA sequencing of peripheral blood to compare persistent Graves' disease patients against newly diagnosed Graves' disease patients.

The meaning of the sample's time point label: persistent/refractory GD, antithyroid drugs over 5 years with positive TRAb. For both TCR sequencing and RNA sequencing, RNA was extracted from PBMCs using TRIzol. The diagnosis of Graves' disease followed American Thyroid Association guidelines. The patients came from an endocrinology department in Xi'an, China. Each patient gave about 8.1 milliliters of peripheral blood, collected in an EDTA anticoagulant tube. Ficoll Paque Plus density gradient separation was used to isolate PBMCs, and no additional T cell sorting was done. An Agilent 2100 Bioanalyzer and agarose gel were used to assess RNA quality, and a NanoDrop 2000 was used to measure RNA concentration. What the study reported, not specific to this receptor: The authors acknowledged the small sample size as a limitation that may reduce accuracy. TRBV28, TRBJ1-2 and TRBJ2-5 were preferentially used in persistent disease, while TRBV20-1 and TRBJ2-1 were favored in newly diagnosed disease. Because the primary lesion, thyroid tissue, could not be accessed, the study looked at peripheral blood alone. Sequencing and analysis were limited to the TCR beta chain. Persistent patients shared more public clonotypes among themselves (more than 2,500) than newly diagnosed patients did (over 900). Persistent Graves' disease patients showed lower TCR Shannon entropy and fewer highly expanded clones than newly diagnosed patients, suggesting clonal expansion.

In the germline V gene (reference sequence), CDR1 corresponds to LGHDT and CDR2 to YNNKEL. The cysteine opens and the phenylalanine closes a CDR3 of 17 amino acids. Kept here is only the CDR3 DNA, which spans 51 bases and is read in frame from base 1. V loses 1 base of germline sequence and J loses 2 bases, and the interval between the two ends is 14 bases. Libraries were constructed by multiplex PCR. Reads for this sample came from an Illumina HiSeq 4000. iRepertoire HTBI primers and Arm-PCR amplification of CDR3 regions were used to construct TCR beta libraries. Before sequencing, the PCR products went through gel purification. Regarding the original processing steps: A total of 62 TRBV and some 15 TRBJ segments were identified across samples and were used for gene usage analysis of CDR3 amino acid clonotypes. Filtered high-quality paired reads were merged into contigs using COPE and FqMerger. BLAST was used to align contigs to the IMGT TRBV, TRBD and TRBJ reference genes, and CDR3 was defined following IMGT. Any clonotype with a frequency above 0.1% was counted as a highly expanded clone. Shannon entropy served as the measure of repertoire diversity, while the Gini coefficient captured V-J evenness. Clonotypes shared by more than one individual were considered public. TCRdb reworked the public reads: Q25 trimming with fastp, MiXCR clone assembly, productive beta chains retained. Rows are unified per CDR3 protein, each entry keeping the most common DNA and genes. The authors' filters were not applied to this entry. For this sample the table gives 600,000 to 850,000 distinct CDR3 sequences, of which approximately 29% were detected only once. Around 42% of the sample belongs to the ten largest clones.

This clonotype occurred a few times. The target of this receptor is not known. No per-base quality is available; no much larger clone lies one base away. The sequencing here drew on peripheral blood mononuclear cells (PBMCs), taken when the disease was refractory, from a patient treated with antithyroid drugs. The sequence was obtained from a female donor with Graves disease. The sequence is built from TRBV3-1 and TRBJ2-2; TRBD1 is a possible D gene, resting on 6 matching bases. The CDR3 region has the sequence CASSQGAGQINTGELFF. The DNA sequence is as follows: TGTGCCAGCAGCCAAGGGGCCGGACAGATAAACACCGGGGAGCTGTTTTTT.